These T cell receptor beta chains were read from a single sample in a study of blood T cells in healthy people across ages. TCRdb fed the 5' RACE reads into MiXCR, producing one record per CDR3 protein. Here the sample spans about 1.5 million distinct CDR3 sequences, approximately 42% being singletons. Sequencing was done on a sample of blood. Source of these receptors: a woman under 30 in good health. CDR3s include the opening cysteine and the closing phenylalanine or tryptophan. The order of the fields is V gene, J gene, CDR3 protein.

TRBV10-3	TRBJ2-5	CAISPGLALLETQYF
TRBV27	TRBJ2-3	CASSTTREDTQYF
TRBV27	TRBJ2-2	CASSVLAGGPTGELFF
TRBV4-1	TRBJ1-1	CASSQITTTATEAFF
TRBV4-1	TRBJ2-1	CASSQVDMGLANNEQFF
TRBV6-5	TRBJ1-5	CASSYSNGLDQPQHF
TRBV24-1	TRBJ2-7	CATSDLLGTGHPCPYEQYF
TRBV4-3	TRBJ2-7	CASSQEEDYEQYF
TRBV7-2	TRBJ1-2	CASSPIRGRMNGYTF
TRBV12-5	TRBJ2-1	CASGLYGGNEQFF
TRBV12-5	TRBJ1-5	CASASGQGNQPQHF
TRBV7-2	TRBJ2-1	CASSLAAAYNEQFF
TRBV7-2	TRBJ2-2	CASSPDSGPGELFF
TRBV27	TRBJ2-1	CASSFGGGALDEQFF
TRBV28	TRBJ1-5	CASSLLSGGPQPQHF
TRBV20-1	TRBJ2-2	CSATGQGKTGELFF
TRBV5-1	TRBJ1-1	CASSLDLLNTEAFF
TRBV7-2	TRBJ1-6	CASSLRRGLSPLHF
TRBV29-1	TRBJ2-5	CSVTSGQGYF
TRBV5-1	TRBJ2-7	CASSLGLAGSHNTYEQYF
TRBV24-1	TRBJ2-5	CATRGTTSRVETQYF
TRBV5-6	TRBJ2-3	CASSFYSGATTDTQYF
TRBV6-5	TRBJ2-7	CASIPTGQGAHEQYF
TRBV25-1	TRBJ2-6	CASSRSAGANVLTF
TRBV7-9	TRBJ2-1	CASITDRDLNSEQFF
TRBV20-1	TRBJ1-2	CSAMGRRGYGYTF
TRBV27	TRBJ2-7	CASSPTSGINKQYF
TRBV6-1	TRBJ1-4	CASSEVPEEKLFF
TRBV20-1	TRBJ1-6	CSAAPPGVDSPPHF
TRBV30	TRBJ2-6	CAWGPGSGANVLTF
TRBV29-1	TRBJ2-3	CSVPKGTVTDTQYF
TRBV4-3	TRBJ2-1	CASSQVLPREGYNEQFF
TRBV2	TRBJ2-5	CASSDDRGVLQETQYF
TRBV5-1	TRBJ2-5	CASSLVTPGETQYF
TRBV4-2	TRBJ1-5	CASSQDSGAPYQPQHF
TRBV15	TRBJ1-2	CATSRDLGGRYGYTF
TRBV20-1	TRBJ2-3	CSASRLAGATDTQYF
TRBV5-6	TRBJ2-3	CASRGGLDPGDTQYF
TRBV6-1	TRBJ1-2	CASSGPRQGVNYGYTF
TRBV29-1	TRBJ1-1	CSVEAKTGTEAFF
TRBV6-6	TRBJ1-5	CATEFDRDPRLRQPQHF
TRBV7-9	TRBJ1-5	CASSLGGPGADNQPQHF